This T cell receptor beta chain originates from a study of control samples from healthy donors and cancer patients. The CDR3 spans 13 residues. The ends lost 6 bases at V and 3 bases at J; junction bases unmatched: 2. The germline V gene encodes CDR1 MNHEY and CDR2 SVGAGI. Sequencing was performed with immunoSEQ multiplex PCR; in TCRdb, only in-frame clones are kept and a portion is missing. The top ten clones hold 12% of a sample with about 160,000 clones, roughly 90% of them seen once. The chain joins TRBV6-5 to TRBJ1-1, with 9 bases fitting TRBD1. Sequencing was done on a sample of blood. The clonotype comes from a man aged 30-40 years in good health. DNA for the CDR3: TGTGCCAGCAGAGGACAGGGGCACACTGAAGCTTTCTTT. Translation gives CASRGQGHTEAFF.